The 6 T cell receptor beta chains in this list originate from one sample, sequenced in a study of T cell responses to AZD1222 COVID-19 vaccine (dated by TCRdb to about 2021). The library was made by the immunoSEQ multiplex PCR assay. The table comes from immuneACCESS by way of TCRdb, which keeps in-frame sequences with V and J called. Part of the clones is missing from these tables; in studies checked, under half for an unresolved V gene and the rest for unknown reasons. This sample is represented by about 150,000 clones; 90% of them were singletons. The top ten hold approximately 2.8% of the sample. Sample time point, as interpreted from the label and publication: baseline before first vaccination. The sequencing here drew on peripheral blood, taken on day 0 of AZD1222 vaccination. These receptors all come from an adult in good health.

The V and J genes are TRBV7-2 and TRBJ2-2; D may be TRBD1 (5 bases). V lost 0 bases to trimming and J lost 4 bases, with 12 bases between them. Germline V gene sequence: CDR1 SGHTA, CDR2 FQGNSA. This CDR3 is 16 amino acids long. CDR3 residues: CASSLAPGQGTGELFF. CDR3 nucleotides: TGTGCCAGCAGCTTAGCGCCAGGGCAGGGCACCGGGGAGCTGTTTTTT.

The V gene is TRBV19, the J gene TRBJ1-1; weak D call: TRBD1 (5 bases). The CDR3 extends over 15 amino acids. The V gene's germline CDR1 is LNHDA and CDR2 SQIVND (reference sequence). V was shortened by 1 base and J by 4 bases, with 13 bases between the two germline ends. CDR3 residues: CASSIGAAQGTEAFF. The DNA of the CDR3 is TGTGCCAGTAGTATAGGGGCAGCCCAGGGCACTGAAGCTTTCTTT. The full variable domain, its missing parts supplied by reference TRBV19 and TRBJ1-1, is DGGITQSPKYLFRKEGQNVTLSCEQNLNHDAMYWYRQDPGQGLRLIYYSQIVNDFQKGDIAEGYSVSREKKESFPLTVTSAQKNPTAFYLCASSIGAAQGTEAFFGQGTRLTVV.

This sequence joins TRBV7-9 and TRBJ2-3; 7 bases are shared with TRBD1. V lost 7 bases to trimming and J lost 4 bases; unmatched junction nucleotides: 2. Germline V CDR1 and CDR2: SEHNR, FQNEAQ (reference sequence). The CDR3 runs 12 residues. CDR3 residues: CASTTGADTQYF. The CDR3 DNA reads as TGTGCCAGCACCACAGGGGCAGATACGCAGTATTTT.

V gene TRBV21-1 combines with J gene TRBJ1-1; the table's D call, TRBD1, was not checked against the DNA. TRBV21-1 is labeled a pseudogene. The CDR3 has 14 residues. CDR3 residues: CASNPKGTIAEAFF. The CDR3 region has the DNA TGTGCCAGCAACCCTAAGGGGACAATTGCTGAAGCTTTCTTT.

The V gene is TRBV19, the J gene TRBJ2-2, with D maybe TRBD1 (6 bases). The CDR3 is 15 residues long. V lost 7 bases to trimming and J lost 0 bases, with 12 bases between them. Germline V gene lookup returns CDR1 LNHDA and CDR2 SQIVND (reference sequence). CDR3 DNA: TGTGCCAGTACTAATAGACAGGCGAACACCGGGGAGCTGTTTTTT. This gives the protein CASTNRQANTGELFF.

The chain links TRBV5-1 to TRBJ1-4; D uncertain. Germline V CDR1 and CDR2: SGHRS, YFSETQ. This CDR3 has 14 residues. The germline V and J ends were trimmed by 3 bases and 8 bases, with 14 bases remaining between them. This chain's CDR3 is CASSSDQPGEKLFF. CDR3 nucleotide sequence: TGCGCCAGCAGCTCTGATCAACCGGGGGAAAAACTGTTTTTT.